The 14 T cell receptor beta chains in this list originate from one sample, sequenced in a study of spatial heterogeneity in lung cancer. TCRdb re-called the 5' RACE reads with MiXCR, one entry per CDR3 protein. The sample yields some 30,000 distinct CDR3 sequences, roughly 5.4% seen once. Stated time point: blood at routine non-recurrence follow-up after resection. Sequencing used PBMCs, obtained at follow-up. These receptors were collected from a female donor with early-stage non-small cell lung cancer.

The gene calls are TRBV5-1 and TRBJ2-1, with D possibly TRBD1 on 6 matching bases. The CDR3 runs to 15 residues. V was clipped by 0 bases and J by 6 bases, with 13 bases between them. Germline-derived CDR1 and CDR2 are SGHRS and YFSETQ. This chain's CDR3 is CASSLELTGFNEQFF. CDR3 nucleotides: TGCGCCAGCAGCTTGGAGCTTACAGGGTTCAATGAGCAGTTCTTC.

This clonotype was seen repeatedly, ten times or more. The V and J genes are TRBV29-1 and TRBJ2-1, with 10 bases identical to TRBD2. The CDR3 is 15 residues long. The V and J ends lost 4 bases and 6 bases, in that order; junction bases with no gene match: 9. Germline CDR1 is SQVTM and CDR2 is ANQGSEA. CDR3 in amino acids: CSVVFLAGVVNEQFF. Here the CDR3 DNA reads TGCAGCGTTGTCTTTCTAGCGGGAGTGGTCAATGAGCAGTTCTTC.

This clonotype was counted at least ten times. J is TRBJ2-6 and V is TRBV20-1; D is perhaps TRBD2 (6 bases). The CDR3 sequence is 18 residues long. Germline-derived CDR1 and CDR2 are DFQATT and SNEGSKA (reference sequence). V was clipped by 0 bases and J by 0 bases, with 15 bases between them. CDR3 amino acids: CSARDLFAGPSGANVLTF. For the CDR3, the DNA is TGCAGTGCTAGAGATCTCTTCGCGGGACCCTCTGGGGCCAACGTCCTGACTTTC.

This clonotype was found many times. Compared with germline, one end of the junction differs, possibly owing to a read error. The CDR3 region has the DNA TGTGCCACCAGTAGAGGTGGCGGGAGCTCCTACGAGCAGTACTTC. This gives the protein CATSRGGGSSYEQYF. The rearrangement links TRBV6-1 to TRBJ2-7, with 7 bases identical to TRBD2. The germline gives CDR1 MNHNS, CDR2 SASEGT. The CDR3 consists of 15 residues.

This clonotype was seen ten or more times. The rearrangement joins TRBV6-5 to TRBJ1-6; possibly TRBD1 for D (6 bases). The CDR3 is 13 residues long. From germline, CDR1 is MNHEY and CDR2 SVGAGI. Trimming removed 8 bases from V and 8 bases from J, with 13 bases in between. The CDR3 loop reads CASQTGRDSPLHF. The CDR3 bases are TGTGCCAGCCAAACAGGGAGGGATTCACCCCTCCACTTT.

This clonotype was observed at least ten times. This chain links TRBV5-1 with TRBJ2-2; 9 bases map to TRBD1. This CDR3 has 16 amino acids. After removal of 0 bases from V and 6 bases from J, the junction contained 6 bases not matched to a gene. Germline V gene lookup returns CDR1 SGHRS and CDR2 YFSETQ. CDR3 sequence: CASSLEGQGRSGELFF. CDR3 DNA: TGCGCCAGCAGCTTGGAGGGACAGGGAAGATCCGGGGAGCTGTTTTTT.

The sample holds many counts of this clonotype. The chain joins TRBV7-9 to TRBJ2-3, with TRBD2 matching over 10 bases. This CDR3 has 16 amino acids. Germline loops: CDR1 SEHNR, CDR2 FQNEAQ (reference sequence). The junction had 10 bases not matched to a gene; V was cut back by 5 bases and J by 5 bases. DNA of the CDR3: TGTGCCAGCAGCCCAGGCGGGGCTAGCGGGGGAGATACGCAGTATTTT. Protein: CASSPGGASGGDTQYF.

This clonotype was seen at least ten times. The CDR3 here is CASSPREVEAFF. The CDR3 DNA reads as TGTGCCAGCAGTCCCAGGGAGGTTGAAGCTTTCTTT. The chain links TRBV6-1 to TRBJ1-1; tentatively, D is TRBD1 (5 bases). There are 12 residues in the CDR3. The V end was cut by 5 bases, the J end by 7 bases, with 11 bases between. Germline V gives CDR1 MNHNS, CDR2 SASEGT.

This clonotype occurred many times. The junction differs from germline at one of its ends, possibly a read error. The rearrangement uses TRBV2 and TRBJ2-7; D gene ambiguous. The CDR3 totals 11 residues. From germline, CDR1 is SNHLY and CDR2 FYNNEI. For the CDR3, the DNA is TGTGCCAGCAGTGATTCCTTCGAGCAGTACTTC. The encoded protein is CASSDSFEQYF.

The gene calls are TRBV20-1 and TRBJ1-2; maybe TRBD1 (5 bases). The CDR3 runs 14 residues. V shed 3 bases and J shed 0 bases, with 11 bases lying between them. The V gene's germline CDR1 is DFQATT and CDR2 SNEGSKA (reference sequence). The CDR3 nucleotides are TGCAGTGCTAGGATCTGGGGGGCTAACTATGGCTACACCTTC. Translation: CSARIWGANYGYTF.

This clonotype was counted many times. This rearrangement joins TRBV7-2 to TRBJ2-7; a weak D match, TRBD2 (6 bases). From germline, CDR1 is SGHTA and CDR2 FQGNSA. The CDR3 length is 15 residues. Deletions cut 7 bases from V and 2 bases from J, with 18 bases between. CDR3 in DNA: TGTGCCAGCACCTTCGCCCCGGGGGAAACCTACGAGCAGTACTTC. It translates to CASTFAPGETYEQYF. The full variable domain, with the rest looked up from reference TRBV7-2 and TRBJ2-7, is GAGVSQSPSNKVTEKGKDVELRCDPISGHTALYWYRQSLGQGLEFLIYFQGNSAPDKSGLPSDRFSAERTGGSVSTLTIQRTQQEDSAVYLCASTFAPGETYEQYFGPGTRLTVT.

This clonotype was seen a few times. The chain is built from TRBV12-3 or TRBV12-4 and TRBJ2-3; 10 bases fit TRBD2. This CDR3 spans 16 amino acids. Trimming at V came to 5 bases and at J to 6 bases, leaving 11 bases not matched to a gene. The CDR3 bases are TGTGCCAGCAGTGAGCATAGCGGGGGGCCGACGGATACGCAGTATTTT. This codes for CASSEHSGGPTDTQYF.

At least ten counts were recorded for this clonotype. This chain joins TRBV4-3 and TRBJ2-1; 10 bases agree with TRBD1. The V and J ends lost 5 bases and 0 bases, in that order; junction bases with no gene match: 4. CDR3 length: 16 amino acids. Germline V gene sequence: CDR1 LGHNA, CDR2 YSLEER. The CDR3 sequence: CASSSRTGGSYNEQFF. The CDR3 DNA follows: TGCGCCAGCAGCTCGAGGACAGGGGGCTCCTACAATGAGCAGTTCTTC.

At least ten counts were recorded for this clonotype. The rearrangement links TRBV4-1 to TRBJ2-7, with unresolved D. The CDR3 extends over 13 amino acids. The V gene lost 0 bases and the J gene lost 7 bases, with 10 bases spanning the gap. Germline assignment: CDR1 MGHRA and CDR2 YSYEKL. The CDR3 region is CASSQDPNREQYF. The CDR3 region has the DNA TGCGCCAGCAGCCAAGATCCTAACCGGGAGCAGTACTTC.